This is a list of T cell receptor beta chains from one sample in a study of cytomegalovirus exposure and HLA in healthy donors. Profiling relied on immunoSEQ multiplex PCR, and the TCRdb table lists in-frame clones only, not all of them. The data include around 46,000 clones; the top ten clones carry less than 1.2%. Sequencing used PBMCs. Every receptor here comes from a woman in her thirties or forties in good health and CMV-seronegative. CDR3s include the opening cysteine and the closing phenylalanine or tryptophan. Each record gives: clone size, V gene, J gene, D gene, CDR3 DNA, CDR3 protein. A D gene is named only where the DNA matches it firmly. Clone size appears in some rows only: once, few, many, or a class for an expanded clone.

size: NA
V: TRBV5-1
J: TRBJ2-1
D: TRBD2
DNA: TGCGCCACTAGTTTTGGGGGGGACTCCGACAATGAGCAGTTCTTC
CDR3: CATSFGGDSDNEQFF

size: NA
V: TRBV30
J: TRBJ1-3
D: TRBD1
DNA: TGTGCCTCTCATTCCGGGACAGGGGTAAAGGGGGCTAACACCATATATTTT
CDR3: CASHSGTGVKGANTIYF

size: NA
V: TRBV2
J: TRBJ2-1
D: TRBD2
DNA: TGTGCCAGCAGGACTAGCGGAGGGGCTATCGACAATGAGCAGTTCTTC
CDR3: CASRTSGGAIDNEQFF

size: NA
V: TRBV28
J: TRBJ1-1
D: NA
DNA: TGTGCCAGCAGTTTGCGTGAGGAGCGGGCTTTCTTT
CDR3: CASSLREERAFF

size: NA
V: TRBV13
J: TRBJ2-3
D: TRBD2
DNA: TGTGCCAGCAGCGCACGGACTAGCGGGAGGCTCATACATACGCAGTATTTT
CDR3: CASSARTSGRLIHTQYF

size: NA
V: TRBV6-1
J: TRBJ1-5
D: NA
DNA: TGTGCCAGCAAAGGGTTAAGGGGACAGCCCCAGCATTTT
CDR3: CASKGLRGQPQHF

size: NA
V: TRBV5-1
J: TRBJ1-2
D: NA
DNA: TGCGCCAGCAGCCCCCGGACAGTCGAGGACTATGGCTACACCTTC
CDR3: CASSPRTVEDYGYTF

size: NA
V: TRBV9
J: TRBJ2-1
D: NA
DNA: TGTGCCAGCAGCGTATCAGGCTTAGCCTACAATGAGCAGTTCTTC
CDR3: CASSVSGLAYNEQFF

size: NA
V: TRBV7-6
J: TRBJ1-1
D: TRBD1
DNA: TGTGCCAGCAGCTTACCGAAGACAGGGGGGAGCACTGAAGCTTTCTTT
CDR3: CASSLPKTGGSTEAFF

size: NA
V: TRBV9
J: TRBJ2-7
D: TRBD1
DNA: TGTGCCAGCAGCGGGACAGGGGAAAGCGAGCAGTACTTC
CDR3: CASSGTGESEQYF

size: NA
V: TRBV28
J: TRBJ2-6
D: NA
DNA: TGTGCCAGCAGTTGGACTCCAGGCTCTGGGGCCAACGTCCTGACTTTC
CDR3: CASSWTPGSGANVLTF

size: NA
V: TRBV6-5
J: TRBJ1-1
D: NA
DNA: TGTGCCAGCAGTCGTCCACTCGGAGGAGACACTGAAGCTTTCTTT
CDR3: CASSRPLGGDTEAFF

size: NA
V: TRBV28
J: TRBJ2-1
D: NA
DNA: TGTGCCAGCAGCTTGGACTATAGACAGTTCTTC
CDR3: CASSLDYRQFF

size: NA
V: TRBV6-6
J: TRBJ2-7
D: TRBD2
DNA: TGTGCCAGCAGTTACCCCCCGGGAGGGCTCTACGAGCAGTACTTC
CDR3: CASSYPPGGLYEQYF

size: NA
V: TRBV2
J: TRBJ2-5
D: TRBD2
DNA: TGTGCCAGCAGTGATCTCAGCGGGAGGGCCCTTCAAGAGACCCAGTACTTC
CDR3: CASSDLSGRALQETQYF

size: NA
V: TRBV5-1
J: TRBJ2-3
D: TRBD2
DNA: TGCGCCAGCAGCTCTAGGCTCAGCGGGAATGCAGATACGCAGTATTTT
CDR3: CASSSRLSGNADTQYF

size: medium-sized
V: TRBV7-9
J: TRBJ2-1
D: TRBD2
DNA: TGTGCCAGCAGCGCCCCCGGGACTAGCGGGAGTGGCGAGCAGTTCTTC
CDR3: CASSAPGTSGSGEQFF

size: NA
V: TRBV4-1
J: TRBJ2-7
D: NA
DNA: TGCGCCAGCAGCCAAGCAGGCAACAGAATCTACGAGCAGTACTTC
CDR3: CASSQAGNRIYEQYF

size: NA
V: TRBV9
J: TRBJ2-6
D: NA
DNA: TGTGCCAGCAGCGTCCAGGGCTCTGGGGCCAACGTCCTGACTTTC
CDR3: CASSVQGSGANVLTF

size: NA
V: TRBV6-6
J: TRBJ1-1
D: TRBD1
DNA: TGTGCCAGCAGTTACTCGACAGGGCTGAACACTGAAGCTTTCTTT
CDR3: CASSYSTGLNTEAFF

size: NA
V: TRBV28
J: TRBJ2-1
D: TRBD2
DNA: TGTGCCAGCGGGGAGAGCGGGAGAAAGAATGAGCAGTTCTTC
CDR3: CASGESGRKNEQFF

size: NA
V: TRBV28
J: TRBJ1-4
D: TRBD1
DNA: TGTGCCAGCACCCTCAGGACAGGGGGTGAAAAACTGTTTTTT
CDR3: CASTLRTGGEKLFF

size: NA
V: TRBV28
J: TRBJ1-4
D: NA
DNA: TGTGCCAGCAGTTTCTTGGGAGCAACTAATGAAAAACTGTTTTTT
CDR3: CASSFLGATNEKLFF

size: NA
V: TRBV14
J: TRBJ1-1
D: TRBD1
DNA: TGTGCCAGCAGCAGACAGGGTTTAGTGGGCACTGAAGCTTTCTTT
CDR3: CASSRQGLVGTEAFF

size: NA
V: TRBV6-5
J: TRBJ1-4
D: NA
DNA: TGTGCCAGCAAGCTCCGGGACATCGGGGAAAAACTGTTTTTT
CDR3: CASKLRDIGEKLFF

size: NA
V: TRBV10-3
J: TRBJ2-3
D: TRBD2
DNA: TGTGCCATCAGTGAGTCGCGGACTAGCCCCGGGGTGGATACGCAGTATTTT
CDR3: CAISESRTSPGVDTQYF

size: NA
V: TRBV9
J: TRBJ2-7
D: TRBD1
DNA: TGTGCCAGCAGCGTAGGAGGGACAGGGGCATTAGGCGAGCAGTACTTC
CDR3: CASSVGGTGALGEQYF

size: NA
V: TRBV7-2
J: TRBJ1-1
D: NA
DNA: TGTGCCAGCAGCTTCTATCAGAACACTGAAGCTTTCTTT
CDR3: CASSFYQNTEAFF

size: NA
V: TRBV30
J: TRBJ2-7
D: NA
DNA: TGTGCCTGGAGTCCCGGATCTCCGGGGCAGTACTTC
CDR3: CAWSPGSPGQYF

size: NA
V: TRBV5-1
J: TRBJ2-2
D: TRBD2
DNA: TGCGCCAGCAGCTCCCTAGCGGGGCCCACCGGGGAGCTGTTTTTT
CDR3: CASSSLAGPTGELFF

size: NA
V: TRBV5-4
J: TRBJ2-1
D: NA
DNA: TGTGCCAGCAGCCACAGGGCTAGAACTTCGGGTGAGCAGTTCTTC
CDR3: CASSHRARTSGEQFF

size: NA
V: TRBV4-1
J: TRBJ1-1
D: TRBD1
DNA: TGCGCCAGCAGCCAAGTGGCCTGGGAACAGGGGGCTGAAGCTTTCTTT
CDR3: CASSQVAWEQGAEAFF

size: NA
V: TRBV6-5
J: TRBJ2-2
D: TRBD2
DNA: TGTGCCAGCAGTTACGGGACGGGAGGGGCCGGGGAGCTGTTTTTT
CDR3: CASSYGTGGAGELFF

size: NA
V: TRBV9
J: TRBJ1-2
D: TRBD1
DNA: TGTGCCAGCAGCGTGGGACAGGGGATAATTGGCTACACCTTC
CDR3: CASSVGQGIIGYTF

size: NA
V: TRBV5-1
J: TRBJ2-5
D: NA
DNA: TGCGCCAGCAGCTTGTCGCCTAGCCTTGGGGAGACCCAGTACTTC
CDR3: CASSLSPSLGETQYF

size: NA
V: TRBV7-9
J: TRBJ2-1
D: NA
DNA: TGTGCCAGCTCCGGGACTCGGAACTACAATGAGCAGTTCTTC
CDR3: CASSGTRNYNEQFF

size: NA
V: TRBV28
J: TRBJ1-1
D: NA
DNA: TGTGCCAGCAGTTTAACAGGGTTGAACACTGAAGCTTTCTTT
CDR3: CASSLTGLNTEAFF

size: NA
V: TRBV19
J: TRBJ2-7
D: TRBD2
DNA: TGTGCCAGTAGTCCCGGCAGCGGGGGTTACGAGCAGTACTTC
CDR3: CASSPGSGGYEQYF

size: NA
V: TRBV7-3
J: TRBJ2-1
D: TRBD2
DNA: TGTGCCAGCAGCTCCGGGACTACCGGGAGTGAGCAGTTCTTC
CDR3: CASSSGTTGSEQFF

size: NA
V: TRBV7-9
J: TRBJ2-7
D: NA
DNA: TGTGCCAGCAGCTCACGCGGCGGGGACGACTACGAGCAGTACTTC
CDR3: CASSSRGGDDYEQYF

size: NA
V: TRBV27
J: TRBJ2-5
D: NA
DNA: TGTGCCAGCAGTTTAGGATACCGGCGAACTAGGGAGACCCAGTACTTC
CDR3: CASSLGYRRTRETQYF

size: NA
V: TRBV7-2
J: TRBJ2-7
D: TRBD2
DNA: TGTGCCAGCAGCTTGATGACCGGGACTAGCGGGAGGGCCAACGAGCAGTACTTC
CDR3: CASSLMTGTSGRANEQYF

size: NA
V: TRBV7-2
J: TRBJ2-7
D: TRBD2
DNA: TGTGCCAGCAGCCTCGGACTAGCGGGCGAGCAGTACTTC
CDR3: CASSLGLAGEQYF

size: NA
V: TRBV7-7
J: TRBJ2-7
D: TRBD2
DNA: TGTGCTAGCAGCCCAACTAGCGGCCTCTTCTACGAGCAGTACTTC
CDR3: CASSPTSGLFYEQYF